A selection of T cell receptor beta chains follows, all from one sample in a study of identical twins. TCRdb processed the 5' RACE reads anew with MiXCR; each CDR3 protein has one entry. This sample has about 470,000 distinct CDR3 sequences, with 20% to 30% found just once. The sample was also linked to a second study, of T cells expressing NK-cell markers.

The sequencing input was CD4+ T cells sorted from blood. The receptors derive from a woman between 18 and 29 years old in good health. Both conserved end residues are part of each CDR3. The D gene is left open where the match is weak. A row's size may be missing; if present it is once, few, many or a size class.

size: -
D: TRBD1
V: TRBV5-1
J: TRBJ2-5
CDR3: CASRPGTEETQYF
DNA: TGCGCCAGCAGGCCCGGGACAGAAGAGACCCAGTACTTC

size: -
D: TRBD1
V: TRBV5-8
J: TRBJ1-5
CDR3: CASSVDRGTRGPQHF
DNA: TGTGCCAGCAGCGTAGACAGGGGCACCCGAGGGCCCCAGCATTTT

size: few
D: TRBD1
V: TRBV27
J: TRBJ2-1
CDR3: CASGDRSSYNEQFF
DNA: TGTGCCAGCGGGGACAGGAGCTCCTACAATGAGCAGTTCTTC

size: -
D: -
V: TRBV7-9
J: TRBJ2-2
CDR3: CASSSHYDTGELFF
DNA: TGTGCCAGCAGCTCGCACTATGACACCGGGGAGCTGTTTTTT

size: -
D: -
V: TRBV29-1
J: TRBJ2-7
CDR3: CSVTSGGSSYEQYF
DNA: TGCAGTGTTACTTCAGGGGGGAGCTCCTACGAGCAGTACTTC

size: -
D: -
V: TRBV6-1
J: TRBJ2-7
CDR3: CASRRGGRSYEQYF
DNA: TGTGCCAGCCGTAGGGGGGGACGCTCCTACGAGCAGTACTTC

size: -
D: -
V: TRBV6-1
J: TRBJ1-6
CDR3: CASSDLDRNSPLHF
DNA: TGTGCCAGCAGTGACTTGGACAGAAATTCACCCCTCCACTTT

size: few
D: -
V: TRBV7-9
J: TRBJ1-4
CDR3: CASRGPNEKLFF
DNA: TGTGCCAGTCGGGGCCCTAATGAAAAACTGTTTTTT

size: -
D: -
V: TRBV29-1
J: TRBJ1-5
CDR3: CSVSGQTNEPQHF
DNA: TGCAGCGTTTCCGGACAGACGAACGAGCCCCAGCATTTT

size: -
D: TRBD1
V: TRBV5-1
J: TRBJ2-1
CDR3: CASSPRQGGDEQFF
DNA: TGCGCCAGCAGCCCCCGACAGGGTGGGGATGAGCAGTTCTTC

size: -
D: -
V: TRBV20-1
J: TRBJ2-1
CDR3: CSAIRTKGLSSYNEQFF
DNA: TGCAGTGCTATTCGGACAAAGGGCCTTAGCTCCTACAATGAGCAGTTCTTC

size: few
D: TRBD1
V: TRBV28
J: TRBJ2-7
CDR3: CASSSPTGTASYEQYF
DNA: TGTGCCAGCAGTTCACCGACTGGGACAGCCTCCTACGAGCAGTACTTC

size: many
D: -
V: TRBV29-1
J: TRBJ1-1
CDR3: CSAFYRANTEAFF
DNA: TGCAGCGCCTTCTACAGGGCGAACACTGAAGCTTTCTTT

size: few
D: TRBD2
V: TRBV20-1
J: TRBJ2-5
CDR3: CSATGRATDQETQYF
DNA: TGCAGTGCCACTGGGAGGGCGACCGACCAAGAGACCCAGTACTTC

size: few
D: TRBD2
V: TRBV7-2
J: TRBJ2-1
CDR3: CASSLEAGLYNEQFF
DNA: TGTGCCAGCAGCTTAGAAGCGGGACTCTACAATGAGCAGTTCTTC

size: -
D: TRBD2
V: TRBV3-1
J: TRBJ2-1
CDR3: CASSQASGGRSYNEQFF
DNA: TGTGCCAGCAGCCAAGCGAGCGGGGGCCGTTCCTACAATGAGCAGTTCTTC

size: few
D: -
V: TRBV10-1
J: TRBJ2-3
CDR3: CASSEVGREDTQYF
DNA: TGCGCCAGCAGTGAGGTTGGGCGCGAGGATACGCAGTATTTT

size: -
D: -
V: TRBV7-2
J: TRBJ1-6
CDR3: CASSNLGESYNSPLHF
DNA: TGTGCCAGCAGCAACCTGGGGGAGTCCTATAATTCACCCCTCCACTTT

size: many
D: -
V: TRBV5-1
J: TRBJ2-1
CDR3: CASSLGTEDEQFF
DNA: TGCGCCAGCAGCTTGGGGACTGAAGATGAGCAGTTCTTC

size: few
D: TRBD1
V: TRBV6-5
J: TRBJ2-7
CDR3: CASSFSRGWQLYEQYF
DNA: TGTGCCAGCAGTTTTTCCAGGGGGTGGCAGCTTTACGAGCAGTACTTC

size: -
D: -
V: TRBV6-2/TRBV6-3
J: TRBJ2-2
CDR3: CASSYSETGELFF
DNA: TGTGCCAGCAGTTACTCGGAAACCGGGGAGCTGTTTTTT

size: few
D: -
V: TRBV3-1
J: TRBJ2-7
CDR3: CASSPSGTDYEQYF
DNA: TGTGCCAGCAGCCCCAGCGGGACAGACTACGAGCAGTACTTC

size: few
D: -
V: TRBV10-1
J: TRBJ2-7
CDR3: CAGCFSPTTYEQYF
DNA: TGCGCCGGTTGTTTCAGCCCAACGACCTACGAGCAGTACTTC

size: -
D: TRBD1
V: TRBV15
J: TRBJ1-2
CDR3: CATSRALGTGGDYGYTF
DNA: TGTGCCACCAGCAGAGCCTTGGGAACAGGGGGCGACTATGGCTACACCTTC

size: many
D: TRBD2
V: TRBV5-1
J: TRBJ2-3
CDR3: CASSASGSTDTQYF
DNA: TGCGCCAGCAGCGCTAGCGGGAGCACAGATACGCAGTATTTT

size: few
D: -
V: TRBV5-1
J: TRBJ2-2
CDR3: CASSLVGQNTGELFF
DNA: TGCGCCAGCAGCTTGGTAGGACAGAACACCGGGGAGCTGTTTTTT

size: few
D: -
V: TRBV20-1
J: TRBJ2-3
CDR3: CSAPPTGFYKARTDTQYF
DNA: TGCAGTGCGCCACCCACAGGGTTCTATAAGGCACGCACAGATACGCAGTATTTT

size: -
D: -
V: TRBV7-2
J: TRBJ2-7
CDR3: CASSLSFGQTYEQYF
DNA: TGTGCCAGCAGCTTAAGTTTTGGACAGACCTACGAGCAGTACTTC

size: -
D: -
V: TRBV4-3
J: TRBJ2-5
CDR3: CASSQGPGGTQETQYF
DNA: TGCGCCAGCAGCCAAGGCCCCGGGGGAACCCAAGAGACCCAGTACTTC

size: -
D: TRBD1
V: TRBV7-7
J: TRBJ1-4
CDR3: CASSPTGRGEKLFF
DNA: TGTGCTAGCAGCCCGACAGGGCGCGGAGAAAAACTGTTTTTT

size: -
D: TRBD2
V: TRBV12-3/TRBV12-4
J: TRBJ2-7
CDR3: CASSLSGSRYEQYF
DNA: TGTGCCAGCAGTCTTAGCGGGAGTCGGTACGAGCAGTACTTC

size: -
D: -
V: TRBV5-1
J: TRBJ2-3
CDR3: CASSFRQNTDTQYF
DNA: TGCGCCAGCAGCTTCCGACAGAATACAGATACGCAGTATTTT

size: -
D: -
V: TRBV16
J: TRBJ2-5
CDR3: CASSPSVGETQYF
DNA: TGTGCCAGCAGCCCATCGGTGGGAGAGACCCAGTACTTC

size: -
D: -
V: TRBV6-5
J: TRBJ2-1
CDR3: CASRRTGGEQFF
DNA: TGTGCCAGCAGAAGGACGGGCGGTGAGCAGTTCTTC

size: -
D: -
V: TRBV10-3
J: TRBJ2-1
CDR3: CAISEVENTEQFF
DNA: TGTGCCATCAGTGAAGTGGAGAACACTGAGCAGTTCTTC

size: -
D: -
V: TRBV30
J: TRBJ2-1
CDR3: CAWSVADYNEQFF
DNA: TGTGCCTGGAGTGTAGCGGACTACAATGAGCAGTTCTTC

size: -
D: -
V: TRBV7-2
J: TRBJ2-7
CDR3: CASSPPDRGWDQYF
DNA: TGTGCCAGCAGCCCACCGGACCGGGGGTGGGATCAGTACTTC

size: few
D: -
V: TRBV12-3/TRBV12-4
J: TRBJ2-3
CDR3: CASGNPPLADTQYF
DNA: TGTGCCAGCGGCAATCCCCCCTTGGCAGATACGCAGTATTTT

size: -
D: -
V: TRBV2
J: TRBJ2-1
CDR3: CASSDPGSNEQFF
DNA: TGTGCCAGCAGTGATCCAGGGAGCAATGAGCAGTTCTTC

size: many
D: -
V: TRBV14
J: TRBJ2-1
CDR3: CASSRTVALSSYNEQFF
DNA: TGTGCCAGCAGCCGAACCGTAGCGTTGAGCTCCTACAATGAGCAGTTCTTC

size: many
D: -
V: TRBV7-9
J: TRBJ1-3
CDR3: CASRHAAGEYGNTIYF
DNA: TGTGCCAGCAGACATGCAGCGGGCGAGTATGGAAACACCATATATTTT

size: -
D: TRBD2
V: TRBV7-2
J: TRBJ2-7
CDR3: CASSFSLAVYEQYF
DNA: TGTGCCAGCAGCTTTAGTCTAGCGGTCTACGAGCAGTACTTC

size: -
D: TRBD2
V: TRBV11-2
J: TRBJ2-1
CDR3: CASSRPGLATNEQFF
DNA: TGTGCCAGCAGCCGTCCGGGACTAGCGACCAATGAGCAGTTCTTC